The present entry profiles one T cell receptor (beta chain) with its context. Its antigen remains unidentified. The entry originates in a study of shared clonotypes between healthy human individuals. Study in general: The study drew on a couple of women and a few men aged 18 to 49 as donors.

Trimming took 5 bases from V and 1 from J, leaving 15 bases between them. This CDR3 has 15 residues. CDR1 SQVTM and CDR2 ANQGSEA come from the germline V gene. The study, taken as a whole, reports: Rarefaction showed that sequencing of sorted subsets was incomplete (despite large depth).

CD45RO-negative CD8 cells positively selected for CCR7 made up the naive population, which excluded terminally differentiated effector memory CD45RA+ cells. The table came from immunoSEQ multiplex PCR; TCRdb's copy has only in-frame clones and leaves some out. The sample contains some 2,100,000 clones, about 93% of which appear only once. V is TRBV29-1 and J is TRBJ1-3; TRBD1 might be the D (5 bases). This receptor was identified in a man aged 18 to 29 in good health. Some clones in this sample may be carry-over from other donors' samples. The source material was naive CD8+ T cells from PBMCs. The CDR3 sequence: CSVSGRDLSGNTIYF. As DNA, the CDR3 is TGCAGCGTTTCGGGCAGGGACCTTTCTGGAAACACCATATATTTT.